The 14 T cell receptor beta chains reported below all come from one sample, sequenced in a study of blood T cells in healthy people across ages. The second PCR ran about 6 to 11 cycles with a sample-barcoded 5' primer and J-beta primers. TCRdb re-analysed the 5' RACE reads in MiXCR, keeping a single row per CDR3 protein. The sample carries around 800,000 distinct CDR3 sequences, 20% to 30% recorded once. These records were also assigned to another study, of T cells of mothers and their children.

What was sequenced was blood. The receptors stem from a boy between 10 and 17 years old in good health.

The genes are TRBV5-1 and TRBJ2-5; D call uncertain. The CDR3 has 17 amino acids. The germline V gene has CDR1 SGHRS and CDR2 YFSETQ. Trimming removed 0 bases at V and 0 bases at J, with 15 bases between. CDR3: CASSLVRKAKHQETQYF. For the CDR3, the DNA is TGCGCCAGCAGCTTGGTGAGGAAAGCTAAGCACCAAGAGACCCAGTACTTC.

This clonotype was seen many times. This chain links TRBV12-5 with TRBJ1-2; D remains ambiguous. V was clipped by 0 bases and J by 6 bases, with 17 bases between them. Germline CDR1 reads LGHNT; CDR2 reads FRNRAP. This CDR3 comprises 16 residues. The CDR3 DNA reads as TGTGCTAGTGGTTTGGTAAGCCGGGTAGTCGTGGATGGCTACACCTTC. Its translation is CASGLVSRVVVDGYTF.

This clonotype has just a few counts. The chain couples TRBV30 to TRBJ2-7; 11 bases align to TRBD2. V dropped 5 bases and J dropped 3; count of bases not matched to a gene: 0. The CDR3 has 12 amino acids. Germline V gene sequence: CDR1 GTSNPN, CDR2 SVGIG (reference sequence). The CDR3 DNA is TGTGCCTGGCTAGCGGGGGGCTACGAGCAGTACTTC. Residues: CAWLAGGYEQYF.

This clonotype came up many times. The chain joins TRBV21-1 to TRBJ2-2; TRBD2 is the table's D call and was not checked against the DNA. TRBV21-1 is a recognized pseudogene. This CDR3 has 16 amino acids. This chain's CDR3 is CASPQLCPGNTGELFF. CDR3 sequence (DNA): TGTGCCAGCCCCCAGCTATGTCCGGGAAACACCGGGGAGCTGTTTTTT.

The chain has TRBV7-8 and TRBJ2-3; D possibly corresponds to TRBD2 (6 bases). CDR1 is SGHVS, CDR2 FQNEAQ, per germline. The CDR3 covers 18 residues. Between the trimmed V and J ends, which lost 4 bases and 2 bases, there was a span of 22 bases. The CDR3 here is CASSSSAPAPPITDTQYF. In nucleotides, the CDR3 is TGTGCCAGCAGCTCTAGCGCCCCAGCCCCACCAATCACAGATACGCAGTATTTT.

This clonotype was observed a few times. The rearrangement uses TRBV12-5 and TRBJ1-5, with D unresolved. V was shortened by 1 base and J by 5 bases, with 6 bases between the two germline ends. The CDR3 is 13 amino acids. Per germline, CDR1 LGHNT and CDR2 FRNRAP. Here the CDR3 reads CASGLGVDQPQHF. The CDR3 region has the DNA TGTGCTAGTGGTTTGGGAGTGGATCAGCCCCAGCATTTT.

In this sample, this clonotype turned up many times. The V call is TRBV7-2, the J call TRBJ1-5; no definite D call. Between the trimmed V and J ends, which lost 3 bases and 7 bases, there was a span of 13 bases. This CDR3 has 14 amino acids. Germline CDR1 reads SGHTA; CDR2 reads FQGNSA. CDR3 sequence: CASSLGSDGQPQHF. The CDR3 DNA sequence: TGTGCCAGCAGCTTGGGTTCGGACGGCCAGCCCCAGCATTTT.

This chain connects TRBV4-1 to TRBJ1-6; D is unresolved. This CDR3 has 17 residues. V lost 1 base, J lost 5 bases, and 15 bases lay in between. CDR1 is MGHRA, CDR2 YSYEKL, per germline. The CDR3: CASSQGVARSHNSPLHF. The CDR3 region has the DNA TGCGCCAGCAGCCAAGGAGTAGCCCGATCACATAATTCACCCCTCCACTTT.

The chain has TRBV3-1 and TRBJ1-1; perhaps TRBD1 as D (5 bases). The CDR3 has 12 amino acids. V was pared by 4 bases and J by 10 bases, with 13 bases between. Looked up from germline, CDR1 is LGHDT and CDR2 is YNNKEL (reference sequence). CDR3 amino acids: CASSPPGLRAFF. The CDR3 DNA reads as TGTGCCAGCAGCCCCCCGGGACTTCGAGCTTTCTTT.

This chain joins TRBV10-3 and TRBJ1-2; D is unresolved. The V gene's germline CDR1 is ENHRY and CDR2 SYGVKD. The CDR3 contains 12 residues. Trimming removed 7 bases at V and 2 bases at J, with 8 bases between. This CDR3 is CAINGGNYGYTF. The CDR3 nucleotides are TGTGCCATCAACGGCGGGAACTATGGCTACACCTTC.

This clonotype was detected a few times. The CDR3 loop reads CASSPSGQGAGEQYF. The CDR3 DNA sequence: TGTGCCAGCAGCCCTTCGGGACAGGGGGCTGGTGAGCAGTACTTC. J is TRBJ2-7 and V is TRBV7-3, with TRBD1 matching 12 bases. After removal of 5 bases from V and 7 bases from J, the junction contained 9 bases not matched to a gene. Germline V gives CDR1 SGHTA, CDR2 FQGTGA. CDR3 size: 15 residues. The variable domain in full, completed from reference TRBV7-3 and TRBJ2-7, reads GAGVSQTPSNKVTEKGKYVELRCDPISGHTALYWYRQSLGQGPEFLIYFQGTGAADDSGLPNDRFFAVRPEGSVSTLKIQRTERGDSAVYLCASSPSGQGAGEQYFGPGTRLTVT.

The sample holds a few counts of this clonotype. The rearrangement joins TRBV7-6 to TRBJ2-5; 8 bases agree with TRBD2. The CDR3 contains 17 residues. Unmatched junction bases numbered 11, after V lost 4 bases and J lost 1 base. Germline values: CDR1 SGHVS, CDR2 FNYEAQ. CDR3 nucleotide sequence: TGTGCCAGCAGCTCAGCTTGGCGGGGGGCCCTCCAAGAGACCCAGTACTTC. This codes for CASSSAWRGALQETQYF.

This clonotype was recorded a few times. The V and J genes are TRBV4-1 and TRBJ2-2, with D tentatively TRBD2 (6 bases). The CDR3 has 15 residues. Germline V gene lookup returns CDR1 MGHRA and CDR2 YSYEKL. V was trimmed by 8 bases and J by 5 bases, leaving 18 bases between them. The CDR3 reads CASRPPVGGTGELFF. The CDR3 region has the DNA TGCGCCAGCCGACCTCCGGTCGGGGGAACCGGGGAGCTGTTTTTT.

The V call is TRBV28, the J call TRBJ2-3, with TRBD2 matching over 7 bases. Trimming took 5 bases from V and 6 from J; bases not matched to a gene: 11. CDR3 length equals 15 residues. Per germline, CDR1 MDHEN and CDR2 SYDVKM. The CDR3 is CASSIPAGVKDTQYF. The DNA of the CDR3 is TGTGCCAGCAGTATTCCGGCGGGAGTAAAGGATACGCAGTATTTT.